One sample yielded the 13 T cell receptor beta chains listed below, sequenced in a study of T cells in localized non-small cell lung cancer. Libraries were prepared by immunoSEQ multiplex PCR; TCRdb keeps only in-frame clonotypes and omits some of them. The table shows about 40,000 clones, with over 75% occurring only once. The input for sequencing was PBMCs, taken before any cancer treatment. The receptors were sampled from a woman between 35 and 70 years old with stage II lung adenocarcinoma.

This chain connects TRBV11-2 to TRBJ2-7; 11 positions match TRBD1. V lost 6 bases, J lost 3 bases, and 1 base stayed unmatched. Germline V gene lookup returns CDR1 SGHAT and CDR2 FQNNGV. The CDR3 totals 13 residues. The CDR3 sequence: CASRGQGDYEQYF. CDR3 sequence (DNA): TGTGCCAGCAGGGGACAGGGGGACTACGAGCAGTACTTC.

The chain is built from TRBV6-1 and TRBJ2-7; 9 bases agree with TRBD2. Per the germline V gene, CDR1 is MNHNS and CDR2 is SASEGT. V dropped 2 bases and J dropped 1; count of bases not matched to a gene: 12. CDR3 length equals 18 residues. The CDR3 spells CASSEHGLAGILSYEQYF. The CDR3 DNA sequence: TGTGCCAGCAGTGAACATGGTCTAGCGGGGATCCTGTCCTACGAGCAGTACTTC.

The chain is built from TRBV11-2 and TRBJ2-7; D gene unclear. The germline V gene has CDR1 SGHAT and CDR2 FQNNGV. V lost 3 bases to trimming and J lost 2 bases, with 11 bases between them. CDR3 size: 14 residues. CDR3 coding DNA: TGTGCCAGCAGCTTGTGGACCAACCCCTACGAGCAGTACTTC. Protein: CASSLWTNPYEQYF.

The J gene is TRBJ1-4, the V gene TRBV19; D unclear. The V end was cut by 3 bases, the J end by 8 bases, with 4 bases between. The CDR3 sequence is 11 residues long. Germline assignment: CDR1 LNHDA and CDR2 SQIVND (reference sequence). CDR3 amino acids: CASSMGEKLFF. For the CDR3, the DNA is TGTGCCAGTAGTATGGGGGAAAAACTGTTTTTT.

This chain uses TRBV6-1 with TRBJ2-7, with a possible D match to TRBD1 (7 bases). CDR3 size: 16 residues. Germline CDR1 is MNHNS and CDR2 is SASEGT. V was trimmed by 0 bases and J by 3 bases, leaving 15 bases between them. The DNA for the CDR3 is TGTGCCAGCAGTGAAGCGGCGGGACAGTCTCGCTACGAGCAGTACTTC. Its protein is CASSEAAGQSRYEQYF.

The chain couples TRBV10-3 to TRBJ1-5; 9 bases fit TRBD1. Losses at the gene ends were 5 bases for V and 1 base for J; bases not matched to a gene: 3. CDR1 is ENHRY and CDR2 is SYGVKD in the germline V gene. There are 15 residues in the CDR3. The DNA of the CDR3 is TGTGCCATCAGTTGGACAGGGGACAGCAATCAGCCCCAGCATTTT. Its translation: CAISWTGDSNQPQHF.

The rearrangement links TRBV5-1 to TRBJ2-1, with TRBD2 matching 8 bases. This CDR3 is built from 15 residues. Germline V lookup: CDR1 SGHRS, CDR2 YFSETQ. The junction had 8 bases not matched to a gene; V was cut back by 0 bases and J by 9 bases. Here the CDR3 reads CASSLATGGRSEQFF. CDR3 DNA sequence: TGCGCCAGCAGCTTGGCTACGGGAGGGAGGAGTGAGCAGTTCTTC.

Comments on this clone: This specimen includes other DNA sequences encoding the same CDR3. CDR3 sequence reads: CASSQDWDRSYNEQFF. The CDR3 DNA is TGTGCCAGCAGCCAAGATTGGGATAGGTCCTACAATGAGCAGTTCTTC. The genes are TRBV4-2 and TRBJ2-1, with D unresolved. The CDR3 runs 16 residues. The V end was cut by 0 bases, the J end by 1 base, with 10 bases between. Germline assignment: CDR1 LGHNA and CDR2 YNFKEQ.

This clone was seen just once. V usage is TRBV5-1 and J usage is TRBJ2-1; TRBD2 matches 10 bases. V shed 4 bases and J 2 bases; nucleotides not matched to a gene: 6. The germline CDR1 and CDR2 sequences are SGHRS and YFSETQ. CDR3 length: 16 residues. The CDR3 nucleotides read TGCGCCAGCAGCCCCGGCGGGACTAGCGCCTACAATGAGCAGTTCTTC. It yields the protein CASSPGGTSAYNEQFF. Full variable domain (outside the CDR3, taken from reference TRBV5-1 and TRBJ2-1): KAGVTQTPRYLIKTRGQQVTLSCSPISGHRSVSWYQQTPGQGLQFLFEYFSETQRNKGNFPGRFSGRQFSNSRSEMNVSTLELGDSALYLCASSPGGTSAYNEQFFGPGTRLTVL.

This clone was seen only a few times. The chain couples TRBV19 to TRBJ1-1; D ambiguous. Trimming took 3 bases from V and 14 from J, leaving 16 bases between them. Germline CDR1 reads LNHDA; CDR2 reads SQIVND (reference sequence). The CDR3 runs to 12 residues. CDR3 region: CASSITDSKTFF. CDR3 bases: TGTGCCAGTAGTATTACGGACTCCAAAACCTTCTTT.

The table lists this clone with a count of one. Different DNA sequences within this sample yield the same CDR3. The chain recombines TRBV6-5 with TRBJ1-1; possibly TRBD1 for D (6 bases). With 2 bases removed from V and 5 bases from J, the gap between germline ends came to 18 bases. Germline V CDR1 and CDR2: MNHEY, SVGAGI. The CDR3 is 16 residues long. Here the CDR3 DNA reads TGTGCCAGCAGTTACCTCACAGGGACTAGGAGGACTGAAGCTTTCTTT. Amino acids: CASSYLTGTRRTEAFF.

The CDR3 DNA sequence: TGTGCCAGCAGTTTATTGGGGGGTAATCAGCCCCAGCATTTT. This encodes CASSLLGGNQPQHF. The rearrangement uses TRBV27 and TRBJ1-5; D might be TRBD1 (5 bases). There are 14 residues in the CDR3. V was trimmed by 1 base and J by 4 bases, leaving 8 bases between them. Germline values: CDR1 MNHEY, CDR2 SMNVEV (reference sequence).

V gene TRBV7-8 combines with J gene TRBJ1-1; D is perhaps TRBD1 (6 bases). The germline V gene encodes CDR1 SGHVS and CDR2 FQNEAQ. The CDR3 is made up of 15 amino acids. V shed 4 bases and J shed 0 bases, with 12 bases lying between them. For the CDR3, the DNA is TGTGCCAGCAGCTCACGGGGGGGCATGAACACTGAAGCTTTCTTT. This codes for CASSSRGGMNTEAFF.